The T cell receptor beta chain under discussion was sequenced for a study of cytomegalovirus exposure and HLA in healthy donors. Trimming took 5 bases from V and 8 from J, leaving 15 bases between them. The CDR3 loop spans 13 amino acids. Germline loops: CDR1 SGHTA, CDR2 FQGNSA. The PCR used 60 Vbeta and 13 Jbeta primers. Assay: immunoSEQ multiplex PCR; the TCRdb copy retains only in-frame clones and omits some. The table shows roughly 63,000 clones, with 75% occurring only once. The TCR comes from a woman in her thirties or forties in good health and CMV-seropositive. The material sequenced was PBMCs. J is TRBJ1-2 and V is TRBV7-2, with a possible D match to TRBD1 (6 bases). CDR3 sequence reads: CASSLDRQLGYTF. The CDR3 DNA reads TGTGCCAGCAGCCTAGACAGGCAATTAGGCTACACCTTC. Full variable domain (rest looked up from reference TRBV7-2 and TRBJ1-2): GAGVSQSPSNKVTEKGKDVELRCDPISGHTALYWYRQSLGQGLEFLIYFQGNSAPDKSGLPSDRFSAERTGGSVSTLTIQRTQQEDSAVYLCASSLDRQLGYTFGSGTRLTVV.